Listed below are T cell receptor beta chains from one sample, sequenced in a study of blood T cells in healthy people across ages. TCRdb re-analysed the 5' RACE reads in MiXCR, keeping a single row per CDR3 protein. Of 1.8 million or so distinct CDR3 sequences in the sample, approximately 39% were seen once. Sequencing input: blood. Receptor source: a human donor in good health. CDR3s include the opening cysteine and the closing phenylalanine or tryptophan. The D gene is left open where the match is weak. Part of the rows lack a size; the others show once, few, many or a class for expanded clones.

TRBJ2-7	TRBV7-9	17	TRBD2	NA	CASSWTGTSGVTYEQYF	TGTGCCAGCAGCTGGACCGGGACTAGCGGGGTAACCTACGAGCAGTACTTC
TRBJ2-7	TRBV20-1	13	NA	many	CSAEGVNSYEQYF	TGCAGTGCCGAGGGGGTAAACTCCTACGAGCAGTACTTC
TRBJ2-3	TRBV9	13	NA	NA	CASSDSDSDTQYF	TGTGCCAGCAGCGATTCGGACTCGGATACGCAGTATTTT
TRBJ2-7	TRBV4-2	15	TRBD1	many	CASSQAWDSPYEQYF	TGTGCCAGCAGCCAGGCCTGGGACAGCCCCTACGAGCAGTACTTC
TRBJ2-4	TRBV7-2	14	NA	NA	CASSHEGGLNIQYF	TGTGCCAGCAGCCACGAGGGGGGCTTAAACATTCAGTACTTC
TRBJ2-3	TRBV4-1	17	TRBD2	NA	CASSHFTSGGASDTQYF	TGCGCCAGCAGCCACTTCACTAGCGGGGGGGCCTCAGATACGCAGTATTTT
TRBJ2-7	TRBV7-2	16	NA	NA	CASSQTGTSLGNEQYF	TGTGCCAGCAGCCAGACCGGGACCAGCCTGGGCAATGAGCAGTACTTC
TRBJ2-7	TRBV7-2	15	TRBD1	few	CASSVAGTGFYEQYF	TGTGCCAGCAGCGTAGCCGGGACAGGTTTTTACGAGCAGTACTTC
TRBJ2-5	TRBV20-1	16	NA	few	CSARVEVRRAEETQYF	TGCAGTGCTAGAGTAGAAGTTCGGAGGGCCGAGGAGACCCAGTACTTC
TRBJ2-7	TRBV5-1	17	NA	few	CASSLVGPQQGSYEQYF	TGCGCCAGCAGCTTGGTTGGTCCCCAGCAGGGGTCCTACGAGCAGTACTTC
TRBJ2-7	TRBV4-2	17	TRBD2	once	CASSQGISGGFSYEQYF	TGTGCCAGCAGCCAAGGAATTAGCGGGGGTTTCTCCTACGAGCAGTACTTC
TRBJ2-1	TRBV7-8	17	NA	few	CASSLVAGAHFNGEQFF	TGTGCCAGCAGCTTAGTCGCGGGGGCCCATTTCAACGGCGAGCAGTTCTTC
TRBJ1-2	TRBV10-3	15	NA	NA	CAISDFDFGGYGYTF	TGTGCCATCAGTGATTTTGACTTTGGAGGCTATGGCTACACCTTC
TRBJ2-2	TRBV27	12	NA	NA	CASSKNTGELFF	TGTGCCAGCAGTAAGAACACCGGGGAGCTGTTTTTT
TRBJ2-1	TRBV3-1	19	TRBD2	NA	CASSQGPLAGGPSCNEQFF	TGTGCCAGCAGCCAAGGCCCGCTAGCGGGGGGGCCCTCCTGCAATGAGCAGTTCTTC
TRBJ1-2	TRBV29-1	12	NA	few	CSAVGGAGGYTF	TGCAGCGCTGTAGGAGGGGCAGGCGGCTACACCTTC
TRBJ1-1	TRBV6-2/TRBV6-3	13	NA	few	CASGRPMNTEAFF	TGTGCCAGCGGGAGGCCGATGAACACTGAAGCTTTCTTT
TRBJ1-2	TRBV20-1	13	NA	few	CSAPDGLDYGYTF	TGCAGTGCCCCGGACGGCCTTGACTATGGCTACACCTTC
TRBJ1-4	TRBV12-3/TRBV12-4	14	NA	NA	CASSRQMIEEKLFF	TGTGCCAGCAGCAGACAGATGATAGAAGAAAAACTGTTTTTT
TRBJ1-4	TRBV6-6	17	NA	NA	CASSYSQPGGSNEKLFF	TGTGCCAGCAGTTACTCTCAACCGGGGGGATCTAATGAAAAACTGTTTTTT
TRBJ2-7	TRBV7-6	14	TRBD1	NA	CASSPRGTGYEQYF	TGTGCCAGCAGCCCGCGCGGGACAGGCTACGAGCAGTACTTC
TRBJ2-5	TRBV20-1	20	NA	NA	CSAIERTRGRAGAYQETQYF	TGCAGTGCTATAGAACGGACTAGGGGTCGTGCGGGGGCGTACCAAGAGACCCAGTACTTC
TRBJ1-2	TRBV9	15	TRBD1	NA	CASSVAGTGDYGYTF	TGTGCCAGCAGCGTAGCTGGGACAGGGGACTATGGCTACACCTTC
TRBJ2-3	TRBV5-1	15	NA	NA	CASSPAGPSTDTQYF	TGCGCCAGCAGCCCGGCGGGACCCAGCACAGATACGCAGTATTTT
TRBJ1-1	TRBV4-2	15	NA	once	CASSQVAGMNTEAFF	TGTGCCAGCAGCCAAGTAGCGGGCATGAACACTGAAGCTTTCTTT
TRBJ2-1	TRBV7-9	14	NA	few	CASSGLFSVNEQFF	TGTGCCAGCAGCGGACTATTTTCCGTGAATGAGCAGTTCTTC
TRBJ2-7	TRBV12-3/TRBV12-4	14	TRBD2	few	CASRPRDYPYEQYF	TGTGCCAGCCGACCCCGGGACTATCCCTACGAGCAGTACTTC
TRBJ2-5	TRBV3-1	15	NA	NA	CASSPMRLRVETQYF	TGTGCCAGCAGCCCAATGCGACTCAGGGTGGAGACCCAGTACTTC
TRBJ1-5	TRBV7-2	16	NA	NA	CASSLLGVGGIEPQHF	TGTGCCAGCAGCTTATTAGGAGTAGGGGGGATTGAGCCCCAGCATTTT
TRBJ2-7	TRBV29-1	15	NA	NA	CSVEEALQNSYEQYF	TGCAGCGTTGAAGAGGCCTTACAGAACTCCTACGAGCAGTACTTC
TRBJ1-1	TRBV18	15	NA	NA	CASSPLLREDTEAFF	TGTGCCAGCTCACCCCTTCTGAGGGAGGACACTGAAGCTTTCTTT
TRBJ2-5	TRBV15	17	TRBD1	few	CATSRYRDRGVQETQYF	TGTGCCACCAGCAGATACCGGGACAGGGGAGTGCAAGAGACCCAGTACTTC
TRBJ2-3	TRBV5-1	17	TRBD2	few	CASSSGLAGPLTDTQYF	TGCGCCAGCAGCTCGGGACTAGCGGGGCCCCTCACAGATACGCAGTATTTT
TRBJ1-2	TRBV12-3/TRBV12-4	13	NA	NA	CASSLSQVYGYTF	TGTGCCAGCAGTTTATCGCAGGTTTATGGCTACACCTTC
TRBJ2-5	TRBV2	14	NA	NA	CANRLVFYDNEQYF	TGTGCCAACAGACTTGTTTTCTACGACAATGAGCAGTACTTC
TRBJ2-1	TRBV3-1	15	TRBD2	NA	CASSQGLAGDYEQFF	TGTGCCAGCAGCCAAGGGCTAGCGGGGGACTACGAGCAGTTCTTC
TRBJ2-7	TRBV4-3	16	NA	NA	CASSQEFGTGSYEQYF	TGCGCCAGCAGCCAAGAATTCGGGACGGGATCCTACGAGCAGTACTTC
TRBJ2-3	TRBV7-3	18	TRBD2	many	CASSEATGLAGGTDTQYF	TGTGCCAGCAGCGAGGCAACCGGACTAGCGGGGGGCACAGATACGCAGTATTTT
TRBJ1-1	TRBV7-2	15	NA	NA	CASSVGPPYNTEAFF	TGTGCCAGCAGCGTGGGCCCGCCCTATAACACTGAAGCTTTCTTT
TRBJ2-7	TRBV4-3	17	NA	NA	CASSQGLADSSSYEQYF	TGCGCCAGCAGCCAAGGCCTCGCGGACTCGAGCTCCTACGAGCAGTACTTC
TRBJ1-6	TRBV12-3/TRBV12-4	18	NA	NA	CASRRRRAGGSYNSPLHF	TGTGCCAGCAGGCGACGAAGGGCAGGAGGCTCCTATAATTCACCCCTCCACTTT
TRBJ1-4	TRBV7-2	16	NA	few	CASSPGGRSVNEKLFF	TGTGCCAGCAGCCCGGGGGGGCGGTCAGTTAATGAAAAACTGTTTTTT
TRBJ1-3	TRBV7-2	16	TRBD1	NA	CASSLQTGGGPNTIYF	TGTGCCAGCAGCCTACAAACAGGGGGAGGACCGAACACCATATATTTT
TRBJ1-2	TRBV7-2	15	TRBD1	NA	CASSSTGNDAMRYTF	TGTGCCAGCAGCTCGACAGGGAATGACGCGATGCGCTACACCTTC
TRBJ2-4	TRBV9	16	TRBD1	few	CASSVGAGGTFVIQYF	TGTGCCAGCAGCGTAGGGGCAGGGGGCACTTTTGTCATTCAGTACTTC
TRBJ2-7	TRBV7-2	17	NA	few	CASSLDVGVWEPGEQYF	TGTGCCAGCAGCTTAGATGTCGGAGTTTGGGAGCCGGGCGAGCAGTACTTC
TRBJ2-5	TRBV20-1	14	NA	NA	CSARDRVYQETQYF	TGCAGTGCTAGAGATCGGGTCTACCAAGAGACCCAGTACTTC
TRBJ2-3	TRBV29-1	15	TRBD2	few	CSVREAGGGTDTQYF	TGCAGCGTCCGGGAGGCGGGGGGTGGCACAGATACGCAGTATTTT
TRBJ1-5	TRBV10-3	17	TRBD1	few	CAISETGQGSSNQPQHF	TGTGCCATCAGTGAGACGGGACAGGGGAGTAGCAATCAGCCCCAGCATTTT
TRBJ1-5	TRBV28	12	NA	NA	CASSWINQPQHF	TGTGCCAGCAGTTGGATTAATCAGCCCCAGCATTTT
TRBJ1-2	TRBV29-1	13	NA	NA	CSVVATGQNGYTF	TGCAGCGTTGTCGCAACGGGACAAAATGGCTACACCTTC
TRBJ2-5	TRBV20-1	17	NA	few	CSARAQFRTQLGETQYF	TGCAGTGCTAGAGCACAATTTCGGACCCAGCTCGGGGAGACCCAGTACTTC
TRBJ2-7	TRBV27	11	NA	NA	CASQRGDEQYF	TGTGCCAGCCAGAGGGGGGACGAGCAGTACTTC
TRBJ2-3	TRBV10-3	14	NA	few	CAINHRDLTDTQYF	TGTGCCATCAACCACCGGGACCTCACAGATACGCAGTATTTT
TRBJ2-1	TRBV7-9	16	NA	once	CATLGGNDWGMDEQFF	TGTGCCACCCTAGGAGGGAATGACTGGGGGATGGATGAGCAGTTCTTC
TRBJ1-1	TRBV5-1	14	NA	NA	CASSPTGLPTEAFF	TGCGCCAGCAGCCCTACGGGACTTCCCACTGAAGCTTTCTTT
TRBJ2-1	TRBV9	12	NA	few	CASSSRWGEQFF	TGTGCCAGCAGCTCAAGATGGGGGGAGCAGTTCTTC